This T cell receptor (beta chain) was identified during a study of blood T cell repertoires in COVID-19 (TCRdb year 2020). With respect to the entire study: Collaborator samples came from the United States, Italy and Spain and covered acute and convalescent phases of COVID-19. The repertoires were released in a freely available public database meant as a resource for research on the immune response to SARS-CoV-2. Subjects who had been exposed to COVID-19, were actively infected with it, or had recovered from it provided the deeply sampled blood TCRbeta repertoires that made up the dataset. The material from the prospective study consisted of cDNA or gDNA derived from T cells, B-cell-depleted T cells, or PBMCs. Samples were obtained from the ongoing ImmuneRACE study (first 160 participants) and from about 1,300 subjects provided by 6 global collaborators. The sample metadata nearly always contained a de-identified subject ID, COVID-19 status, age in years and sex. Where HLA class I and class II types were available, the types were taken from metadata supplied by the sample provider, not from assay-based typing. What the authors observed across the whole study: How much clinical and demographic metadata was included differed by source and by participant, and the metadata was provided uncurated.

Collaborating institutions collected whole blood in K2EDTA tubes following their own protocols. For TCRbeta analysis, collaborators shipped samples as frozen whole blood, isolated PBMCs, or DNA extracted from either of those sample types. The immunoSEQ Assay, a bias-controlled multiplex PCR, was used to amplify TCRbeta CDR3 regions from genomic DNA. As for the original processing: Nucleated cell counts per sample were estimated from amplification of reference gene primers within the assay. To quantify the absolute abundance of each unique TCRbeta CDR3 rearrangement, sequence reads were collapsed and filtered. For each sample, productive Simpson clonality was calculated as the square root of Simpson's diversity index across productive rearrangements. TCRdb took over this immuneACCESS table, retaining in-frame rearrangements with V and J assigned. Such tables are incomplete; in checked studies, under half of the missing clones stem from an unresolved V gene, and the remainder is unexplained. That table furnishes V, J and clone size, whereas the DNA furnished D and trimming. This sample lists approximately 80,000 clones; about 88% were detected once. The top ten constitute 9.1% of the sample.

As for this clone: The antigen it recognizes is unknown. Base-call qualities are not available, and no considerably larger clone is one nucleotide away.

The germline V gene (reference sequence) provides CDR1 SEHNR and CDR2 FQNEAQ. V lost 1 base and J lost 6 bases; the stretch between them is 16 bases long. From the cysteine up to the phenylalanine, the CDR3 has a length of 16 residues. Solely the CDR3 DNA is kept, with 48 bases framed from the first base. The chain joins TRBV7-9 to TRBJ2-1, and possibly TRBD2, on 6 matching bases. The receptor was isolated from a human donor in a cohort sampled during active COVID-19. Input material: peripheral blood. The nucleotide sequence reads TGTGCCAGCAGCTTAGTTCCCCGGGGGACGGGCAATGAGCAGTTCTTC. The encoded protein is CASSLVPRGTGNEQFF. Beyond the CDR3, the reference TRBV7-9 and TRBJ2-1 genes provide the residues; the full variable domain reads: DTGVSQNPRHKITKRGQNVTFRCDPISEHNRLYWYRQTLGQGPEFLTYFQNEAQLEKSRLLSDRFSAERPKGSFSTLEIQRTEQGDSAMYLCASSLVPRGTGNEQFFGPGTRLTVL.